This T cell receptor beta chain stems from a study of blood T cell repertoires in COVID-19. V lost 0 bases, J lost 4 bases, and 8 bases stayed unmatched. This CDR3 has 17 residues. Germline V gene lookup returns CDR1 SGDLS and CDR2 YYNGEE. In the study's own analysis: It was from reference gene primer amplification that nucleated cell counts were estimated. Clones were read by immunoSEQ multiplex PCR, and TCRdb kept only the in-frame ones, dropping some. V and J calls and clone size are copied from that table; D and trimming were computed from the DNA. The repertoire includes some 120,000 clones, over 65% of them detected once, and under 1% sits in the top ten.

Sequenced input: peripheral blood. The origin of this receptor is a human donor with acute or convalescent COVID-19. The donor label of this sample is uncertain. The V gene is TRBV9, the J gene TRBJ2-1; 9 nucleotides agree with TRBD2. CDR3 in amino acids: CASSVGARRGGYNEQFF. The CDR3 nucleotides read TGTGCCAGCAGCGTAGGGGCTCGGCGGGGGGGTTACAATGAGCAGTTCTTC.